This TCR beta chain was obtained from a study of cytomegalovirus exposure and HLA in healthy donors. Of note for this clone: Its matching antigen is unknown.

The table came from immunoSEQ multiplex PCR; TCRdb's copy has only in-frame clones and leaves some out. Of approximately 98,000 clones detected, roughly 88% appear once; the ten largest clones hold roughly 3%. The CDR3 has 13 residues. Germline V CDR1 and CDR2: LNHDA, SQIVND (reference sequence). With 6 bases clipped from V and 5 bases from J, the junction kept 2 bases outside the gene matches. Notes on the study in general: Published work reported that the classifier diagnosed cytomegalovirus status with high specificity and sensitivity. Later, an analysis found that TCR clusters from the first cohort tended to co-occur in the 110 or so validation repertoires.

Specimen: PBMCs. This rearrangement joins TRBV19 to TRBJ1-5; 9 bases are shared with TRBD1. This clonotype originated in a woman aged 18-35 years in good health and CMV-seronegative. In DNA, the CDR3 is TGTGCCAGTAGCGGGACAGGGTATCAGCCCCAGCATTTT. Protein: CASSGTGYQPQHF.